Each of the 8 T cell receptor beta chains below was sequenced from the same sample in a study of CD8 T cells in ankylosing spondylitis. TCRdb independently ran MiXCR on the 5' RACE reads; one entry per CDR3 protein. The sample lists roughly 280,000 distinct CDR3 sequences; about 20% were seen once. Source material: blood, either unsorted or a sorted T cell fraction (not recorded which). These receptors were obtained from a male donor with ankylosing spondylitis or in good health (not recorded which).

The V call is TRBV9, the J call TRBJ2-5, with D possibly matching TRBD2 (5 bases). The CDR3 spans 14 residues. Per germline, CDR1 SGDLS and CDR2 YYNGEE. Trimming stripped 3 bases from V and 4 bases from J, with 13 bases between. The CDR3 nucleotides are TGTGCCAGCAGCGCGGGATTAGTCACAGAGACCCAGTACTTC. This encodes CASSAGLVTETQYF.

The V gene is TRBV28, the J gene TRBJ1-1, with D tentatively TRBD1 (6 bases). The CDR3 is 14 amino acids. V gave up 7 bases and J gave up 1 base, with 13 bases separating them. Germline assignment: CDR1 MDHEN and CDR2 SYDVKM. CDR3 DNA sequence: TGTGCCAGCACACAGGGATGGGAGAACACTGAAGCTTTCTTT. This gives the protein CASTQGWENTEAFF. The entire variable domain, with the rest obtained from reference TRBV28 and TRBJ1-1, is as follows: DVKVTQSSRYLVKRTGEKVFLECVQDMDHENMFWYRQDPGLGLRLIYFSYDVKMKEKGDIPEGYSVSREKKERFSLILESASTNQTSMYLCASTQGWENTEAFFGQGTRLTVV.

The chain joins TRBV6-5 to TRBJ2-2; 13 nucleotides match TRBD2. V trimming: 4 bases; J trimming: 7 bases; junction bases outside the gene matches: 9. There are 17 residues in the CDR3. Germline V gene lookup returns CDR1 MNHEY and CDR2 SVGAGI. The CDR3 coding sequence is TGTGCCAGCAGTTTGACAGGGACTAGCGGGACGGGCGGGGAGCTGTTTTTT. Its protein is CASSLTGTSGTGGELFF.

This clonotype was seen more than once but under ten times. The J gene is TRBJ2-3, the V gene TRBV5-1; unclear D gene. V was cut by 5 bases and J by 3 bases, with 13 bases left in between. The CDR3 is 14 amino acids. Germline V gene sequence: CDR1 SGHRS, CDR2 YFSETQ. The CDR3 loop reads CASRYWMTTDTQYF. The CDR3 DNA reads TGCGCCAGCAGATATTGGATGACGACAGATACGCAGTATTTT.

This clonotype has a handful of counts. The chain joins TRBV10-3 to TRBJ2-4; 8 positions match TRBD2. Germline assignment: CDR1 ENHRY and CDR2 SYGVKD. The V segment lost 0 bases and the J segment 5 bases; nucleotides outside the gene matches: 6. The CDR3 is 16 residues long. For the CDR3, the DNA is TGTGCCATCAGTGAGTCCCCAGCGGGGGCCGAAAACATTCAGTACTTC. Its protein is CAISESPAGAENIQYF.

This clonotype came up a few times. In nucleotides, the CDR3 is TGTGCCAGCAGCTTAGTGACGGGTGCTAACTATGGCTACACCTTC. It yields the protein CASSLVTGANYGYTF. The chain is built from TRBV7-2 and TRBJ1-2; D gene ambiguous. Germline loops: CDR1 SGHTA, CDR2 FQGNSA. This CDR3 has 15 amino acids. Trimming left V 1 base short and J 0 bases short, with 9 bases between.

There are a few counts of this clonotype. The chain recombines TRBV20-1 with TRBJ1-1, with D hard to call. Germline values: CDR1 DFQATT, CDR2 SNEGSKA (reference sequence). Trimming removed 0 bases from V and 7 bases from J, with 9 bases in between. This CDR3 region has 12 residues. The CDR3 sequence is CSARESEFEAFF. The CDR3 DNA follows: TGCAGTGCTAGAGAAAGTGAATTTGAAGCTTTCTTT.

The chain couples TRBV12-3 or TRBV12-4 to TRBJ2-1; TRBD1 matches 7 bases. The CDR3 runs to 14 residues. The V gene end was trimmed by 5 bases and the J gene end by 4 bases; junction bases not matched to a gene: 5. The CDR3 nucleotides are TGTGCCAGCAGTGAGGGACAGCCTTACAATGAGCAGTTCTTC. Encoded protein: CASSEGQPYNEQFF.